The T cell receptor beta chain under discussion was sequenced for a study of beta chain features in type 1 diabetes. Study outcomes and limitations: The similarity of naive, central memory and Treg TCRB repertoires appeared greater among patients than among healthy donors. Shortening of TCRB CDR3s, moderate but significant, appeared in all four CD4+ subsets of Type 1 diabetes patients.

This clone was picked up many times. What it binds is not known. Other DNA sequences within the sample encode an identical CDR3. Expressed TCRB transcripts were sequenced, since all the RNA that had been isolated was reverse transcribed. TCRdb's table, derived via immunoSEQ multiplex PCR, lists solely in-frame clones and lacks some. The sample contains some 110,000 clones, roughly 15% of which appear only once. The CDR3 length is 12 residues. V lost 1 base and J lost 4, with 4 bases in between. Germline V lookup: CDR1 SGHDN, CDR2 FVKESK. The clonotype originates from a man aged 30 to 45 with type 1 diabetes. This sequence joins TRBV14 and TRBJ1-2; D gene ambiguous. Sequenced input: central memory CD4+ T cells from blood. The CDR3 region has the DNA TGTGCCAGCAGCCAAGGTGTCTATGGCTACACCTTC. The encoded protein is CASSQGVYGYTF.